This T cell receptor beta chain was documented in a study of cytotoxic CD8 clonotypes in ibrutinib-treated CLL. Assay: immunoSEQ multiplex PCR; the TCRdb copy retains only in-frame clones and omits some. Of roughly 200,000 clones detected, roughly three quarters appear once; the ten largest clones hold roughly 6.4%. Specimen: PBMCs, collected after 12 months of ibrutinib treatment. The TCR originated in a human donor with chronic lymphocytic leukemia.

The CDR3 DNA reads as TGCAGCGTTGTTCTCGACAGGGCGATTGCCTACGAGCAGTACTTC. Translation gives CSVVLDRAIAYEQYF. V gene TRBV29-1 combines with J gene TRBJ2-7; 7 bases line up with TRBD1. CDR1 and CDR2 from the germline V gene are SQVTM and ANQGSEA. This CDR3 spans 15 amino acids. V was clipped by 4 bases and J by 2 bases; unmatched bases: 11.